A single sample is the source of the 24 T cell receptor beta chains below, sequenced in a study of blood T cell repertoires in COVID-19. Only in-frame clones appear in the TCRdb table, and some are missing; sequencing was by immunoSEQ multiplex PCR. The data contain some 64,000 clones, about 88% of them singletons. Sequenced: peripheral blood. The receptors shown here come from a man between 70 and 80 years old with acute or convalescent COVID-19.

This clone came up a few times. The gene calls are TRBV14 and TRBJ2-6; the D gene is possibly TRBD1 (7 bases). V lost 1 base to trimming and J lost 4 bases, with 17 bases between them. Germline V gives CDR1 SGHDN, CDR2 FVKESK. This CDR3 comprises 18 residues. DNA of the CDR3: TGTGCCAGCAGCCAAGGGAGGGGGACAGTTCGCGGGGCCAACGTCCTGACTTTC. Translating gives CASSQGRGTVRGANVLTF.

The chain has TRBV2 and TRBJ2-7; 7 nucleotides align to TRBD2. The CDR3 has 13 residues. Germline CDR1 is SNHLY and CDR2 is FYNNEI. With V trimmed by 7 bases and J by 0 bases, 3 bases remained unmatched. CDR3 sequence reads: CASNLAVSYEQYF. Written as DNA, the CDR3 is TGTGCCAGCAACCTAGCGGTCTCCTACGAGCAGTACTTC.

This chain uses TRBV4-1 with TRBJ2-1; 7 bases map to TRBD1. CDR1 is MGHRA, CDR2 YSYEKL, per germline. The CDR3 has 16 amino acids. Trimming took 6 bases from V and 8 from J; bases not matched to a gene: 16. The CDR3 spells CASSLPSGTAGDEQFF. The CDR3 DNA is TGCGCCAGCAGTCTACCCTCCGGGACAGCAGGCGATGAGCAGTTCTTC.

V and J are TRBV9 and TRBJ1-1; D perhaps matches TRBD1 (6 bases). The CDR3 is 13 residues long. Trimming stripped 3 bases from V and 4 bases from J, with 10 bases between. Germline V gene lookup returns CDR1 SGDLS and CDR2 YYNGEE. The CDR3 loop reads CASSAGQFTEAFF. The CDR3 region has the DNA TGTGCCAGCAGCGCCGGACAGTTCACTGAAGCTTTCTTT.

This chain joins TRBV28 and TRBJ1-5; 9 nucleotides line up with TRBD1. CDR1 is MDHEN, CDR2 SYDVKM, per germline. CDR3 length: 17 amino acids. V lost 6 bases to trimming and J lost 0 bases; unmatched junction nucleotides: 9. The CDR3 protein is CASRDRDRAYSNQPQHF. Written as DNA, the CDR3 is TGTGCCAGCAGGGATCGGGACAGGGCGTATAGCAATCAGCCCCAGCATTTT.

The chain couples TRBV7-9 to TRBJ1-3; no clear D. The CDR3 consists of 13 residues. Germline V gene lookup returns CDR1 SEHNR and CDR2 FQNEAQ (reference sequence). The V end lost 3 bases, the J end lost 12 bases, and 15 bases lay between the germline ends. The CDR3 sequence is CASSLSGVQNIYF. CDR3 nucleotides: TGTGCCAGCAGCTTGAGCGGGGTCCAAAACATATATTTT.

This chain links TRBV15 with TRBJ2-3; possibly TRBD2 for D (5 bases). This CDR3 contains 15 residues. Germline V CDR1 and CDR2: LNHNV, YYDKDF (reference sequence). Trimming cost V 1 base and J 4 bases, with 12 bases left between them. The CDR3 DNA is TGTGCCACCAGCAGAGTAAGCGGCCGTTCAGATACGCAGTATTTT. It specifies CATSRVSGRSDTQYF.

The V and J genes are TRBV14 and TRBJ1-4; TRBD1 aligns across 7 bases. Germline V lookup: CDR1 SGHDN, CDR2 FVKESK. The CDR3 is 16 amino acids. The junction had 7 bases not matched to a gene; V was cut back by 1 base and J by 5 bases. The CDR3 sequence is CASSQVSGQENEKLFF. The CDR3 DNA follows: TGTGCCAGCAGCCAAGTAAGCGGACAGGAGAATGAAAAACTGTTTTTT.

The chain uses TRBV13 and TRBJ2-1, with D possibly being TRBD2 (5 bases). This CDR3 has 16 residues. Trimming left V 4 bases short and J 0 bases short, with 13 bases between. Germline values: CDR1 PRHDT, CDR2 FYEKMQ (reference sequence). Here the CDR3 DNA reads TGTGCCAGCAGCTCCCGGGTGGGGAGCTCCTACAATGAGCAGTTCTTC. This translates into CASSSRVGSSYNEQFF.

DNA for the CDR3: TGTGCCAGCAGCCGTTGGGACAGGGGATCGACTAATGAAAAACTGTTTTTT. Its translation: CASSRWDRGSTNEKLFF. The chain carries TRBV7-9 and TRBJ1-4; TRBD1 matches at 10 bases. Germline V gives CDR1 SEHNR, CDR2 FQNEAQ (reference sequence). V was clipped by 5 bases and J by 2 bases; unmatched bases: 8. This CDR3 contains 17 residues.

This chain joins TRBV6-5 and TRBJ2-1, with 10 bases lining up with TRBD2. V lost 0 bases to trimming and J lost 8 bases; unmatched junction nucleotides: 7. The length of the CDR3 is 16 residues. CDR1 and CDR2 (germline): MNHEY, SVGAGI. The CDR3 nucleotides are TGTGCCAGCAGTTACTCGAGCGGGGGGGCAGGGGATGAGCAGTTCTTC. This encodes CASSYSSGGAGDEQFF.

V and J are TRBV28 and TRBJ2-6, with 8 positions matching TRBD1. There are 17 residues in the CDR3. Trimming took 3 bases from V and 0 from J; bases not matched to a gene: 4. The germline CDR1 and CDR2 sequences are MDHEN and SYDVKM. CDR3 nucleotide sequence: TGTGCCAGCAGTTTCGGGACAGGCCTCTCTGGGGCCAACGTCCTGACTTTC. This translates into CASSFGTGLSGANVLTF.

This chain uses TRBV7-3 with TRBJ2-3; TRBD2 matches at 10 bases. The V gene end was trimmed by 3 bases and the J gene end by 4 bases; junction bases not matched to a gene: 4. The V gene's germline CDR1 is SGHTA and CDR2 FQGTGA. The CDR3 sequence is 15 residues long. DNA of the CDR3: TGTGCCAGCAGCTTTAGCGGGGGGCGGGCAGATACGCAGTATTTT. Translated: CASSFSGGRADTQYF.

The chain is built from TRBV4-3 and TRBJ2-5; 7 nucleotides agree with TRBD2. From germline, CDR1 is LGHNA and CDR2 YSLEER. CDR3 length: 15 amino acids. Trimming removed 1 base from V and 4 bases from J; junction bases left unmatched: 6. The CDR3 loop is CASSQGLAERETQYF. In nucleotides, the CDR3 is TGCGCCAGCAGCCAAGGTCTAGCGGAGAGAGAGACCCAGTACTTC.

The CDR3 loop is CASSKACRQGADNEQFF. The DNA of the CDR3 is TGTGCCAGCAGCAAAGCTTGTCGGCAGGGGGCTGACAATGAGCAGTTCTTC. The genes are TRBV21-1 and TRBJ2-1; TRBD1, the table's D call, lacks a check against the DNA. TRBV21-1 is described as a pseudogene. The CDR3 is 17 amino acids.

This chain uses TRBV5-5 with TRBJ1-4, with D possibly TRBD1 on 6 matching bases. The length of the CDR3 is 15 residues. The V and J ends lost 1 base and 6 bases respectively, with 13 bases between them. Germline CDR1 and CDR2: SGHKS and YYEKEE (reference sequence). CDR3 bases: TGTGCCAGCAGCTTGTCGGCAGGGGAACATGAAAAACTGTTTTTT. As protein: CASSLSAGEHEKLFF.

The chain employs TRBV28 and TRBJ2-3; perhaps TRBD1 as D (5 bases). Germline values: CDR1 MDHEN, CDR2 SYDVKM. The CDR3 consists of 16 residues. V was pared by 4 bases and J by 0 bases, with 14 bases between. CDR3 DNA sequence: TGTGCCAGCAGTTCCCCCTATGGGGCTAGCACAGATACGCAGTATTTT. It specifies CASSSPYGASTDTQYF.

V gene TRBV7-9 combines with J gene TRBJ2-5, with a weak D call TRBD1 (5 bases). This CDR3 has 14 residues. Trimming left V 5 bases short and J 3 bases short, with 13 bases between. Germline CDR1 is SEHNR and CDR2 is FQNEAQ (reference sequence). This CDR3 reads CASSVGQGKETQYF. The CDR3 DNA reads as TGTGCCAGCAGCGTAGGGCAGGGAAAAGAGACCCAGTACTTC.

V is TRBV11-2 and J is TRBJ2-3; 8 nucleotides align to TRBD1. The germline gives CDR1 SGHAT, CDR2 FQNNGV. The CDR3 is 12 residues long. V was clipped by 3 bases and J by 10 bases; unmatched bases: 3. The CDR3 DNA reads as TGTGCCAGCAGCTTGACAGGGGAGGCGCAGTATTTT. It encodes CASSLTGEAQYF.

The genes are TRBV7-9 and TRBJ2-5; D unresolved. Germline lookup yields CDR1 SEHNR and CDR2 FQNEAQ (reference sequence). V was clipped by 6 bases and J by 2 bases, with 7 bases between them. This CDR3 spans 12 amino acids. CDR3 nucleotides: TGTGCCAGCAGTCCCACACAAGAGACCCAGTACTTC. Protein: CASSPTQETQYF.

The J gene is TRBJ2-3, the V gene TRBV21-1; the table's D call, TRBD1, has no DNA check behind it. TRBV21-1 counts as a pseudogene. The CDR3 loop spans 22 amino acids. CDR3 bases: TGTGCCAGCAGCAAAGGGCCACCCTGCACCCGGACAGGGCTGCCCCTCACAGATACGCAGTATTTT. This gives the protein CASSKGPPCTRTGLPLTDTQYF.

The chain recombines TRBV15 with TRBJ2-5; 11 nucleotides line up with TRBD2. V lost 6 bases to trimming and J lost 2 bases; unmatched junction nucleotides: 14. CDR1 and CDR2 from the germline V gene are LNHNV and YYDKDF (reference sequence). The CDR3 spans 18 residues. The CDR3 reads CATSPGVLAGGIQETQYF. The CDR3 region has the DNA TGTGCCACCAGTCCAGGGGTCCTAGCGGGGGGAATACAAGAGACCCAGTACTTC. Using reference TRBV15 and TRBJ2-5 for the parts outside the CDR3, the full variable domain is DAMVIQNPRYQVTQFGKPVTLSCSQTLNHNVMYWYQQKSSQAPKLLFHYYDKDFNNEADTPDNFQSRRPNTSFCFLDIRSPGLGDTAMYLCATSPGVLAGGIQETQYFGPGTRLLVL.

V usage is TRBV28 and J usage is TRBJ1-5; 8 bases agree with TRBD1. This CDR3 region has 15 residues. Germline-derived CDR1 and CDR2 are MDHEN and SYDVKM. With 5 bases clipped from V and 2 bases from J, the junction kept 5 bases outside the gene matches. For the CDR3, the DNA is TGTGCCAGCAGTAGGACAGGGATGGGCAATCAGCCCCAGCATTTT. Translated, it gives CASSRTGMGNQPQHF.

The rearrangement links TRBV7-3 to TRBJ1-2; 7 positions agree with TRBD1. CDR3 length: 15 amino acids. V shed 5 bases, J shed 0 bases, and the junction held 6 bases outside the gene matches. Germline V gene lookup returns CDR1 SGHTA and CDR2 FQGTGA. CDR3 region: CASSPTGTANYGYTF. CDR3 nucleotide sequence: TGTGCCAGCAGCCCAACCGGGACAGCTAACTATGGCTACACCTTC.